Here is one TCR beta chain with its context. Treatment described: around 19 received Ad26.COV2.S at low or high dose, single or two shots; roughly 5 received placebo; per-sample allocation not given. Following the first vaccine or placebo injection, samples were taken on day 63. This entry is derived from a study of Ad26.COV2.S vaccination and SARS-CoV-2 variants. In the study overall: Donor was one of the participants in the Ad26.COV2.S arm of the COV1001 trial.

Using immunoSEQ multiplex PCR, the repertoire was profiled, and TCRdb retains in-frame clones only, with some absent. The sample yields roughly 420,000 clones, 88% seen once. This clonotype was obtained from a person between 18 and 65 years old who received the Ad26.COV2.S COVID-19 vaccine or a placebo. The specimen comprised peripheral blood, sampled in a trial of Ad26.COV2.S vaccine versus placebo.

The CDR3 DNA reads TGTGCCAGCAGCTCCCGGACAGGACCGAACACTGAAGCTTTCTTT. Protein product: CASSSRTGPNTEAFF. The chain uses TRBV11-3 and TRBJ1-1; 7 bases are shared with TRBD1. V lost 4 bases, J lost 1 base, and 6 bases stayed unmatched. CDR1 and CDR2 (germline): SGHNT, YENEEA. This CDR3 spans 15 amino acids.